This T cell receptor (beta chain) was sequenced in a study of cytotoxic CD8 clonotypes in ibrutinib-treated CLL. Across the whole study: On average, each sample had approximately 280,000 productive templates and tens of thousands of productive rearrangements.

Clones were read by immunoSEQ multiplex PCR, and TCRdb kept only the in-frame ones, dropping some. The sample lists tens of thousands of clones; around 84% were seen once. CDR3 length: 15 residues. Germline V gene lookup returns CDR1 SGHRS and CDR2 YFSETQ. Trimming removed 4 bases from V and 4 bases from J, with 18 bases in between. This clonotype was sampled from a human donor with chronic lymphocytic leukemia. The sequencing used PBMCs, collected before ibrutinib treatment. This chain connects TRBV5-1 to TRBJ2-7, with D tentatively TRBD1 (5 bases). The CDR3 sequence: CASSLDSHGLYEQYF. The CDR3 DNA sequence: TGCGCCAGCAGCCTCGACAGCCATGGGCTGTACGAGCAGTACTTC.